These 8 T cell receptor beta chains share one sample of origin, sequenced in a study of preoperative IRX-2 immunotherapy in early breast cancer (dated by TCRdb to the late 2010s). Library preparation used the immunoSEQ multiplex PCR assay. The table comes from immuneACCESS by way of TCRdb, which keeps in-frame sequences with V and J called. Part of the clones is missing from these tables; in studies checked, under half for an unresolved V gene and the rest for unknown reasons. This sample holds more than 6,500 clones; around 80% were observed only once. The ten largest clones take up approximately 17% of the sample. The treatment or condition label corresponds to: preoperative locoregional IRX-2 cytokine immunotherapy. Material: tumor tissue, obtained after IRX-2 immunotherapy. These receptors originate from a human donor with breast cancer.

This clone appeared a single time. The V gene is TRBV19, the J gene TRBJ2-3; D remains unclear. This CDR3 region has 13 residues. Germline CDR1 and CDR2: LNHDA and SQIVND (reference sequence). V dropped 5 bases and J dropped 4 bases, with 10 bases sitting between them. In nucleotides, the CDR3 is TGTGCCAGTAGTTCTGAGTCTTCAGATACGCAGTATTTT. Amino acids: CASSSESSDTQYF.

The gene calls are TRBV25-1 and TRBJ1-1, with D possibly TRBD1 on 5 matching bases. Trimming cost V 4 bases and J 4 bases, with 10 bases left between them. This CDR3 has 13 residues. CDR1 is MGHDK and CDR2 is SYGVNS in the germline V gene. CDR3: CASSGRGGTEAFF. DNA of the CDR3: TGTGCCAGCAGTGGAAGGGGTGGCACTGAAGCTTTCTTT.

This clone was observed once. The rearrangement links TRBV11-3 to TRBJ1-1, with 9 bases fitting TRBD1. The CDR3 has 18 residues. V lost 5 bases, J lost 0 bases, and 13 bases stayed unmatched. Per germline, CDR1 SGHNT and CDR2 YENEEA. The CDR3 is CASSAPGTGWDMNTEAFF. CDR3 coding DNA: TGTGCCAGCAGCGCCCCCGGGACAGGGTGGGACATGAACACTGAAGCTTTCTTT.

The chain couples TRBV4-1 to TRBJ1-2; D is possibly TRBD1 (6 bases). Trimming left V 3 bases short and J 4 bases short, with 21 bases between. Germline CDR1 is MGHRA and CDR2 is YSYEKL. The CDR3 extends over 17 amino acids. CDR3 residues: CASSQDNRVNGLYGYTF. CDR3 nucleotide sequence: TGCGCCAGCAGCCAGGATAACAGGGTAAACGGGCTCTATGGCTACACCTTC.

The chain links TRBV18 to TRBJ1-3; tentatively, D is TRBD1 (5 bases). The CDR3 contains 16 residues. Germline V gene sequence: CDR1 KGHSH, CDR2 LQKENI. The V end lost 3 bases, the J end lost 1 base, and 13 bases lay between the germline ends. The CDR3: CASSPPGLTSGNTIYF. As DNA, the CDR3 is TGTGCCAGCTCACCTCCAGGGTTAACTTCTGGAAACACCATATATTTT.

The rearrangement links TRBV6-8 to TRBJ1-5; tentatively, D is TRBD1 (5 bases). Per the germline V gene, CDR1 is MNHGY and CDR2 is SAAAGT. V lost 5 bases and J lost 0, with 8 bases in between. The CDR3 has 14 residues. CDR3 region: CASSRQNSNQPQHF. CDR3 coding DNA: TGTGCCAGCAGTCGACAGAATAGCAATCAGCCCCAGCATTTT.

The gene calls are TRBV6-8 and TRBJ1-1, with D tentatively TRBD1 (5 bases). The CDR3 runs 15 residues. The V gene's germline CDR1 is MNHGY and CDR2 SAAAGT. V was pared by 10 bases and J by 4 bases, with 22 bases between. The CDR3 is CATKTDSKGSTEAFF. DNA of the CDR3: TGTGCCACGAAAACAGACAGTAAAGGAAGCACTGAAGCTTTCTTT.

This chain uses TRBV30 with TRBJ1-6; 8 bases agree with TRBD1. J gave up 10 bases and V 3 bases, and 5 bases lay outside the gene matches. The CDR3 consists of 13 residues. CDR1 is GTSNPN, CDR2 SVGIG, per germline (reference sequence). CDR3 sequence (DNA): TGTGCCTGGAGGGACAGGGACGGATCACCCCTCCACTTT. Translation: CAWRDRDGSPLHF.